This T cell receptor beta chain is from a study of blood T cell repertoires in COVID-19. Per the original data handling: How many nucleated cells were present was estimated from reference gene primer amplification. Produced via immunoSEQ multiplex PCR; TCRdb's table is partial and in-frame only. That table is the source of V, J and clone size, and D and trimming were worked out from the DNA. The repertoire holds hundreds of thousands of clones, roughly nine tenths seen once, with 5% to 5.5% in the top ten. The participants were between roughly 18 and 89 years old and came from 24 US areas. This clone was counted once. CDR1 is SGHAT, CDR2 FQNNGV, per germline. V was pared by 5 bases and J by 0 bases, with 8 bases of the junction left unmatched. CDR3 length: 16 amino acids.

Material for sequencing was PBMCs or T cells enriched from blood (not recorded which). This receptor was obtained from a man aged 55 to 70 who had recovered from COVID-19. J is TRBJ2-3 and V is TRBV11-2, with TRBD2 matching over 7 bases. The CDR3 here is CASSANSAGSTDTQYF. DNA of the CDR3: TGTGCCAGCAGCGCGAACTCAGCGGGAAGCACAGATACGCAGTATTTT.